These 10 T cell receptor beta chains came from one sample sequenced in a study of blood T cell repertoires in COVID-19. Sequenced by immunoSEQ multiplex PCR; TCRdb stores in-frame clones only, minus some. Of some 200,000 clones listed, 84% are singletons. Sequenced sample: peripheral blood. The receptors come from a human donor in a cohort sampled during active COVID-19.

This clone was seen only once. The V gene is TRBV28, the J gene TRBJ1-4, with 11 nucleotides matching TRBD1. Germline loops: CDR1 MDHEN, CDR2 SYDVKM. V lost 7 bases to trimming and J lost 10 bases; unmatched junction nucleotides: 8. The CDR3 length is 14 residues. The CDR3 nucleotides read TGTGCCAGCATTTCGGACAGGGGGCGAGGAAAACTGTTTTTT. Translation gives CASISDRGRGKLFF.

This clone was seen more than once but under ten times. CDR3 region: CASSPQAHSSEKLFF. CDR3 in DNA: TGTGCCAGTAGTCCGCAGGCGCACTCCTCTGAAAAACTGTTTTTT. The rearrangement joins TRBV19 to TRBJ1-4; D is unclear. Germline loops: CDR1 LNHDA, CDR2 SQIVND (reference sequence). Trimming took off 5 bases at V and 7 bases at J, with 17 bases between the two ends. The CDR3 extends over 15 amino acids.

The chain couples TRBV7-2 to TRBJ2-3; maybe TRBD1 (6 bases). CDR1 SGHTA and CDR2 FQGNSA come from the germline V gene. The V end was cut by 1 base, the J end by 1 base, with 9 bases between. The CDR3 runs to 15 residues. The CDR3 DNA reads as TGTGCCAGCAGCTTAGTGGGGACACGCACAGATACGCAGTATTTT. Protein sequence: CASSLVGTRTDTQYF.

There are many counts of this clone. The chain employs TRBV28 and TRBJ2-3, with 7 bases that match TRBD2. The CDR3 contains 15 residues. The V segment lost 6 bases and the J segment 2 bases; nucleotides outside the gene matches: 8. The germline V gene has CDR1 MDHEN and CDR2 SYDVKM. CDR3 sequence: CASRGRGPNTDTQYF. The CDR3 DNA reads as TGTGCCAGCAGGGGGAGGGGCCCCAACACAGATACGCAGTATTTT.

The CDR3 loop is CASNPGTGGGETQYF. The CDR3 DNA sequence: TGTGCCAGTAATCCCGGGACAGGGGGAGGAGAGACCCAGTACTTC. The chain has TRBV19 and TRBJ2-5; 11 bases map to TRBD1. CDR3 length: 15 residues. Germline CDR1 reads LNHDA; CDR2 reads SQIVND (reference sequence). The V gene end was trimmed by 7 bases and the J gene end by 4 bases; junction bases not matched to a gene: 8.

The chain links TRBV29-1 to TRBJ1-2; D perhaps matches TRBD1 (6 bases). Deletions cut 4 bases from V and 4 bases from J, with 13 bases between. This CDR3 region has 13 residues. Germline loops: CDR1 SQVTM, CDR2 ANQGSEA. The CDR3 loop reads CSVVRSTGYGYTF. CDR3 nucleotides: TGCAGCGTTGTCCGATCGACAGGCTATGGCTACACCTTC. Filled out from reference TRBV29-1 and TRBJ1-2, the complete variable domain reads SAVISQKPSRDICQRGTSLTIQCQVDSQVTMMFWYRQQPGQSLTLIATANQGSEATYESGFVIDKFPISRPNLTFSTLTVSNMSPEDSSIYLCSVVRSTGYGYTFGSGTRLTVV.

V gene TRBV3-1 (or the pseudogene TRBV3-2) combines with J gene TRBJ2-1, with 7 bases fitting TRBD2. Trimming cost V 4 bases and J 2 bases; bases outside gene matches: 8. Per germline, CDR1 LGHDT and CDR2 YNNKEL (reference sequence). The CDR3 length is 16 residues. CDR3 in amino acids: CASSPSGTNAYNEQFF. Here the CDR3 DNA reads TGTGCCAGCAGCCCCTCCGGGACTAACGCCTACAATGAGCAGTTCTTC.

The chain employs TRBV14 and TRBJ2-7; TRBD1 agrees at 8 bases. There are 13 residues in the CDR3. Germline V gene sequence: CDR1 SGHDN, CDR2 FVKESK. The ends lost 4 bases at V and 4 bases at J; junction bases unmatched: 3. CDR3 residues: CASSRQGLYEQYF. The CDR3, as DNA: TGTGCCAGCAGCCGACAGGGGCTATACGAGCAGTACTTC. Complete variable domain (other parts from reference TRBV14 and TRBJ2-7): EAGVTQFPSHSVIEKGQTVTLRCDPISGHDNLYWYRRVMGKEIKFLLHFVKESKQDESGMPNNRFLAERTGGTYSTLKVQPAELEDSGVYFCASSRQGLYEQYFGPGTRLTVT.

This chain connects TRBV28 to TRBJ2-3, with D perhaps TRBD1 (5 bases). The CDR3 is made up of 18 amino acids. CDR1 MDHEN and CDR2 SYDVKM come from the germline V gene. Trimming shortened V by 8 bases and J by 2 bases, and 26 bases separated the two germline ends. The CDR3 is CASLSFGSREGYTDTQYF. In DNA form, the CDR3 reads TGTGCCAGCCTTAGTTTCGGGTCCAGGGAAGGGTACACAGATACGCAGTATTTT. The full variable domain, rest sourced from reference TRBV28 and TRBJ2-3, is DVKVTQSSRYLVKRTGEKVFLECVQDMDHENMFWYRQDPGLGLRLIYFSYDVKMKEKGDIPEGYSVSREKKERFSLILESASTNQTSMYLCASLSFGSREGYTDTQYFGPGTRLTVL.

The CDR3 DNA sequence: TGTGCCAGCAGTTCTATGACAGGGACTGGAAACACCATATATTTT. Translation: CASSSMTGTGNTIYF. V is TRBV28 and J is TRBJ1-3; 7 positions match TRBD1. Losses at the gene ends were 4 bases for V and 2 bases for J; bases not matched to a gene: 5. The CDR3 consists of 15 residues. Germline lookup yields CDR1 MDHEN and CDR2 SYDVKM.